The 9 T cell receptor beta chains given below trace back to one sample, sequenced in a study of shared T cell receptors in the human thymus. Method: immunoSEQ multiplex PCR; TCRdb's copy keeps in-frame clones and lacks some. This sample yields around 340,000 clones, of which 95% are seen a single time; roughly 0.02% belongs to the top ten. Input material: thymocytes. These receptors originate from a human donor.

This chain links TRBV5-6 with TRBJ1-5; 8 bases agree with TRBD1. The CDR3 is 15 residues long. Trimming removed 0 bases from V and 3 bases from J; junction bases left unmatched: 2. CDR1 and CDR2 (germline): SGHDT, YYEEEE. CDR3 sequence (DNA): TGTGCCAGCAGCTTGGCCAGGGGGCACAATCAGCCCCAGCATTTT. As protein: CASSLARGHNQPQHF.

The chain couples TRBV18 to TRBJ2-1, with TRBD1 as a possible D gene (5 bases). Germline V lookup: CDR1 KGHSH, CDR2 LQKENI. V shed 5 bases and J shed 3 bases, with 14 bases lying between them. The CDR3 covers 15 residues. The CDR3 loop reads CASSSTDYFYNEQFF. Here the CDR3 DNA reads TGTGCCAGCTCATCGACAGATTACTTCTACAATGAGCAGTTCTTC. Drawing the rest from reference TRBV18 and TRBJ2-1, the complete variable domain is NAGVMQNPRHLVRRRGQEARLRCSPMKGHSHVYWYRQLPEEGLKFMVYLQKENIIDESGMPKERFSAEFPKEGPSILRIQQVVRGDSAAYFCASSSTDYFYNEQFFGPGTRLTVL.

This clone occurred once. The chain employs TRBV5-4 and TRBJ1-5, with D unresolved. CDR3 size: 13 residues. The germline V and J ends were trimmed by 0 bases and 9 bases, with 10 bases remaining between them. Germline values: CDR1 SGHNT, CDR2 YYREEE (reference sequence). This CDR3 is CASSLGSTGPQHF. CDR3 nucleotides: TGTGCCAGCAGCTTGGGCAGCACCGGGCCCCAGCATTTT.

This chain connects TRBV9 to TRBJ2-1; D is unclear. V lost 3 bases and J lost 0, with 13 bases in between. Germline loops: CDR1 SGDLS, CDR2 YYNGEE. CDR3 size: 16 residues. CDR3 DNA: TGTGCCAGCAGCGCCCCTTGGAGTAGCTCCTACAATGAGCAGTTCTTC. This encodes CASSAPWSSSYNEQFF.

This clone came up once. The chain is built from TRBV14 and TRBJ1-2; D unresolved. The CDR3 loop spans 14 amino acids. V was cut by 0 bases and J by 2 bases, with 7 bases left in between. Looked up from germline, CDR1 is SGHDN and CDR2 is FVKESK. CDR3 coding DNA: TGTGCCAGCAGCCAAGAGAAGGGCAACTATGGCTACACCTTC. Its protein is CASSQEKGNYGYTF.

The chain has TRBV20-1 and TRBJ2-1, with D uncertain. V was pared by 7 bases and J by 8 bases, with 3 bases between. Germline V gene sequence: CDR1 DFQATT, CDR2 SNEGSKA (reference sequence). The CDR3 is 8 residues long. The CDR3 DNA is TGCAGTGGGGATGAGCAGTTCTTC. Its protein product is CSGDEQFF.

The CDR3 DNA follows: TGTGCCAGCAGCTTAGAGCCCCAAAGAGGACGGGCCTACCCTTACGAGCAGTACTTC. This gives the protein CASSLEPQRGRAYPYEQYF. The rearrangement uses TRBV5-6 and TRBJ2-7; D gene uncertain. The V end was cut by 2 bases, the J end by 4 bases, with 28 bases between. Germline V CDR1 and CDR2: SGHDT, YYEEEE. The CDR3 runs 19 residues.

A single count supports this clone. This chain joins TRBV7-6 and TRBJ1-2, with TRBD1 matching over 7 bases. J lost 2 bases, V lost 4 bases, and 16 bases had no gene match. CDR3 length equals 18 residues. Germline V gene sequence: CDR1 SGHVS, CDR2 FNYEAQ. The CDR3 region has the DNA TGTGCCAGCAGCTCCATCGTTCGACAGGGCGGGTTAAACTATGGCTACACCTTC. Residues: CASSSIVRQGGLNYGYTF.

CDR3 nucleotide sequence: TGTGCCAGCAGTGTACGTGCCGGGAGAGAGACCCAGTACTTC. The encoded protein is CASSVRAGRETQYF. The V and J genes are TRBV28 and TRBJ2-5; D perhaps matches TRBD2 (6 bases). Trimming cost V 5 bases and J 4 bases, with 14 bases left between them. CDR1 and CDR2 (germline): MDHEN, SYDVKM. This CDR3 spans 14 amino acids.